The present TCR beta chain was sequenced within a study of T cell responses to AZD1222 COVID-19 vaccine. The study's findings and limits: Two AZD1222 administrations were followed by greater Spike-specific TCR breadth and depth.

V lost 1 base, J lost 10 bases, and 11 bases lay in between. This CDR3 is 13 amino acids long. Germline V gene sequence: CDR1 SEHNR, CDR2 FQNEAQ (reference sequence). Concerning this clone itself: Antigen specificity is unknown.

Clones were sequenced by immunoSEQ multiplex PCR, and TCRdb holds only the in-frame ones, with some missing. The data contain around 89,000 clones, approximately 91% of them seen just once; the ten biggest clones take up approximately 21%. The rearrangement uses TRBV7-9 and TRBJ2-1; D is unresolved. This TCR was recovered from an adult in good health. The sequenced sample was peripheral blood, obtained on day 0 of AZD1222 vaccination. The CDR3 loop is CASSLGGPEEQFF. The CDR3 DNA reads as TGTGCCAGCAGCTTAGGTGGGCCAGAGGAGCAGTTCTTC.